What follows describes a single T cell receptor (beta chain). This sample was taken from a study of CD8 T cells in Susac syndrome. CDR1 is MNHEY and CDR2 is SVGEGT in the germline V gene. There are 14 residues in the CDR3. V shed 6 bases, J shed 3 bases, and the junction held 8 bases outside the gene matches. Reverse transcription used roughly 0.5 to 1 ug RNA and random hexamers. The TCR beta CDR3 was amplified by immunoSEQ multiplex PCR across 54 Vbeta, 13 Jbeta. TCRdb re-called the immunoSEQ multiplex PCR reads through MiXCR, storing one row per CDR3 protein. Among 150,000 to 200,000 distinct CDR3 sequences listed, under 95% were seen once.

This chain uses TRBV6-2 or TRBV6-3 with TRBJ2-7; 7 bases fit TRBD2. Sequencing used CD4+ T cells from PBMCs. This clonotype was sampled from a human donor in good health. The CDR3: CASRTSGGYYEQYV. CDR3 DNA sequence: TGTGCCAGCAGAACCTCCGGGGGGTACTACGAGCAGTACGTC.